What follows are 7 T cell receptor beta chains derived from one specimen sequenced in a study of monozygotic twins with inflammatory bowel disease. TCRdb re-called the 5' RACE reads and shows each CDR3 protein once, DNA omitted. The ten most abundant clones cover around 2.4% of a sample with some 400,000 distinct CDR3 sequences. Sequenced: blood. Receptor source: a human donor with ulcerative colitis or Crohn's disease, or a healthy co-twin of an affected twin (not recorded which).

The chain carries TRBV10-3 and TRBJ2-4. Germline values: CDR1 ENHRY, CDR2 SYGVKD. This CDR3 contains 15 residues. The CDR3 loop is CAISEDRVAKNIQYF.

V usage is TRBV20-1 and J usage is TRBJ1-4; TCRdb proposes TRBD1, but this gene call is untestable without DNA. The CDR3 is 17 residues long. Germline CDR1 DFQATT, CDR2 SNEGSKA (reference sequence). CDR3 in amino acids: CSARVPGVGDRSEKLFF.

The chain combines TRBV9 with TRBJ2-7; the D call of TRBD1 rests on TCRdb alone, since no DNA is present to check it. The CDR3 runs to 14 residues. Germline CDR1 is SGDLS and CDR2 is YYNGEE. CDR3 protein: CASSVETGGNEQYF.

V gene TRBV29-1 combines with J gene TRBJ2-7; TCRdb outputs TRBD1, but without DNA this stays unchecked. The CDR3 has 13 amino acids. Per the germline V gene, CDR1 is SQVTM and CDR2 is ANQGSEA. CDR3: CSVELHEGYEQYF.

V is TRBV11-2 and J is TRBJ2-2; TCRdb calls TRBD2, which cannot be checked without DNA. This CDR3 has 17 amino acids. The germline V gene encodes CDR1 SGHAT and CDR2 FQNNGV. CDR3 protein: CASSHGLAGVSTGELFF.

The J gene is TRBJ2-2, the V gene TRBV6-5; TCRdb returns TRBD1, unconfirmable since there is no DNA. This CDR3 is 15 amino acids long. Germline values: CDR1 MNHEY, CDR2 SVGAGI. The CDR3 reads CASSYFDRATGELFF.

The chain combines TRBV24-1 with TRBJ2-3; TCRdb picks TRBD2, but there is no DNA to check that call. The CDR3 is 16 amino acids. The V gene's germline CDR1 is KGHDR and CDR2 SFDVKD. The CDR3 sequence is CATSDPTSGSTDTQYF.